This is a list of T cell receptor beta chains from one sample in a study of blood T cell repertoires in COVID-19. Profiling relied on immunoSEQ multiplex PCR, and the TCRdb table lists in-frame clones only, not all of them. The data contain more than 150,000 clones, less than 90% of them singletons. The sequenced sample was peripheral blood. The receptors were gathered from a man aged 18 to 29 with active or convalescent COVID-19. Each CDR3 is given with its conserved first and last residue. D genes are given only for firm matches.

v_gene: TRBV7-2; j_gene: TRBJ1-5; d_gene: .; CDR3nt: TGTGCCAGCACCGAATTTACAGGGAGACATCAGCCCCAGCATTTT; CDR3aa: CASTEFTGRHQPQHF
v_gene: TRBV18; j_gene: TRBJ1-5; d_gene: .; CDR3nt: TGTGCCAGCTCACCAGTTGCAGGGGTCTATAGCAATCAGCCCCAGCATTTT; CDR3aa: CASSPVAGVYSNQPQHF
v_gene: TRBV3-1/TRBV3-2; j_gene: TRBJ2-7; d_gene: TRBD2; CDR3nt: TGTGCCAGCAGCCCGGGAACTAGCGGAATAACCTACGAGCAGTACTTC; CDR3aa: CASSPGTSGITYEQYF
v_gene: TRBV6-2/TRBV6-3; j_gene: TRBJ2-6; d_gene: TRBD1; CDR3nt: TGTGCCAGCAGTTGGGACAGGGTTGGGGCCAACGTCCTGACTTTC; CDR3aa: CASSWDRVGANVLTF
v_gene: TRBV7-7; j_gene: TRBJ2-1; d_gene: TRBD2; CDR3nt: TGTGCCAGCAGCTCTAGCGGGGGGCGCAACAATGAGCAGTTCTTC; CDR3aa: CASSSSGGRNNEQFF
v_gene: TRBV11-2; j_gene: TRBJ2-1; d_gene: TRBD2; CDR3nt: TGTGCCAGCAGCTACACTAGCGGGGGGGGCAATGAGCAGTTCTTC; CDR3aa: CASSYTSGGGNEQFF
v_gene: TRBV6-4; j_gene: TRBJ1-2; d_gene: TRBD1; CDR3nt: TGTGCCAGCAGTGGGGACAGGGGTGGCTACACCTTC; CDR3aa: CASSGDRGGYTF
v_gene: TRBV4-1; j_gene: TRBJ1-1; d_gene: TRBD1; CDR3nt: TGCGCCAGCAGCCATCCTATCAGGGGGCCTGAAGCTTTCTTT; CDR3aa: CASSHPIRGPEAFF
v_gene: TRBV7-2; j_gene: TRBJ2-1; d_gene: TRBD2; CDR3nt: TGTGCCAGCAGCTCAGGGACTAGTTTGAATGAGCAGTTCTTC; CDR3aa: CASSSGTSLNEQFF
v_gene: TRBV5-5; j_gene: TRBJ2-1; d_gene: TRBD1; CDR3nt: TGTGCCAGCAGCTGGACCCCAAAGGGGGCTAGCTCCTACAATGAGCAGTTCTTC; CDR3aa: CASSWTPKGASSYNEQFF
v_gene: TRBV19; j_gene: TRBJ2-2; d_gene: .; CDR3nt: TGTGCCAGTAGTAGGAGGTCGAACACCGGGGAGCTGTTTTTT; CDR3aa: CASSRRSNTGELFF